This T cell receptor beta chain was sequenced during a study of T-cell memory formation after mild COVID-19. For the study at large: Across donors, TCR clusters were largely donor specific.

TCRdb re-called the 5' RACE reads through MiXCR, storing one row per CDR3 protein. The sample carries tens of thousands of distinct CDR3 sequences, 15% to 20% recorded once. The study's findings and limits: The study found contracting CD4+ clones mainly in CM and EM and contracting CD8+ clones in EMRA. Clones that shrank (day 15 to 85) were balanced CD4/CD8, whereas later expanders leaned CD4+. Detection of some responders pre-infection suggested pre-existing cross-reactive memory T cells participated.

Only a few counts were recorded for this clonotype. Its antigen is still unknown. Germline V gene data show CDR1 as SGHRS and CDR2 as YFSETQ. The V and J ends lost 4 bases and 3 bases respectively, with 13 bases between them. The CDR3 covers 14 residues. Sequenced sample: PBMCs or a T cell subset sorted from them (not recorded which). This clonotype was sampled from an adult woman who had mild COVID-19 (a few samples of this study predate the infection). Cell type and time point are not known. J is TRBJ1-1 and V is TRBV5-1; possible D gene TRBD1, 5 bases. In nucleotides, the CDR3 is TGCGCCAGCAGCCCTAGGGACCGTTACACTGAAGCTTTCTTT. It yields the protein CASSPRDRYTEAFF.